This T cell receptor beta chain was documented in a study of blood T cell repertoires in COVID-19. Study background: The analysed material was cDNA or gDNA that came from T cells, B-cell-depleted T cells, or PBMCs.

Germline assignment: CDR1 LGHNA and CDR2 YSLEER. The CDR3 has 14 residues. The V end was cut by 4 bases, the J end by 4 bases, with 13 bases between. Profiling relied on immunoSEQ multiplex PCR, and the TCRdb table lists in-frame clones only, not all of them. The sample carries 100,000 or so clones, about 90% recorded once. V is TRBV4-3 and J is TRBJ2-5; D may be TRBD2 (6 bases). The sequence was obtained from a man in his fifties with acute or convalescent COVID-19. The specimen was peripheral blood. In DNA form, the CDR3 reads TGCGCCAGCAGCCTAGCGGTCCTCCGAGAGACCCAGTACTTC. This codes for CASSLAVLRETQYF.